This T cell receptor (beta chain) was profiled in a study of cytomegalovirus exposure and HLA in healthy donors. As regards this clone: No antigen is known for it.

The PCR contained 60 Vbeta and 13 Jbeta primers. Libraries were prepared by immunoSEQ multiplex PCR; TCRdb keeps only in-frame clonotypes and omits some of them. Among around 30,000 clones listed, about 87% were seen once. Study conclusions and caveats: An assumption of roughly uniform sequencing depth across donors underlay the presence/absence analyses. HLA allele associations emerged for 15,000 to 20,000 TCR beta sequences in a later analysis, at 0.05 false discovery rate.

V trimming: 2 bases; J trimming: 4 bases; junction bases outside the gene matches: 12. Looked up from germline, CDR1 is SGHVS and CDR2 is FQNEAQ. The CDR3 totals 18 residues. The V call is TRBV7-8, the J call TRBJ2-1; TRBD2 matches 9 bases. The specimen sequenced was PBMCs. The source of this sequence is a boy aged 10-17 years in good health and CMV-seronegative. The CDR3 DNA follows: TGTGCCAGCAGCTTAAGGCCTAGCGGGGAGAGGGGTTACAATGAGCAGTTCTTC. This gives the protein CASSLRPSGERGYNEQFF.